This paragraph covers one T cell receptor beta chain sequence. Its antigen remains unidentified. The data stem from a study of immune heterogeneity within non-small cell lung tumors. Study-level background: In total, the tumors were 4 squamous cell carcinomas, 10 non-squamous carcinomas and 1 not otherwise specified. Study results and caveats: High-frequency clones unique to single sites coexisted with identical dominant CDR3 beta clonotypes that recurred across tumor sites within a patient. Local T-cell clonality tracked local tumor mutational burden, showing a moderate yet significant relationship (R about 0.35).

Bulk tumor genomic DNA, approximately 570 ng per sample, was the template. Surgical sampling yielded several biopsies per primary tumor (spaced far apart). Untreated, newly diagnosed non-small cell lung cancer patients underwent curative surgery. The donor pool consisted of newly diagnosed non-small cell lung cancer patients who were having surgery with curative intent. This CDR3 spans 15 amino acids. The germline V gene encodes CDR1 DFQATT and CDR2 SNEGSKA (reference sequence). The ends were cut back, 6 bases at V and 3 bases at J, with 18 bases in the middle. Multiplex PCR with 32 V and 13 J primers amplified TCR beta CDR3. MiXCR, run by TCRdb on the multiplex PCR reads, gives a single entry per CDR3 protein. Among around 16,000 distinct CDR3 sequences listed, about 30% were seen once.

The sample was lung tumor tissue. J is TRBJ2-4 and V is TRBV20-1; TRBD1 is a possible D gene (6 bases). This TCR derives from a man in his forties or fifties with non-small cell lung cancer. The CDR3 spells CSAVNYREGKNIQYF. CDR3 in DNA: TGCAGTGCCGTAAACTACAGGGAAGGCAAAAACATTCAGTACTTC.